Each of the 17 T cell receptor beta chains below was sequenced from the same sample in a study of blood T cell repertoires in COVID-19. Sequencing used immunoSEQ multiplex PCR; TCRdb keeps in-frame clones, though not all of them. The sample consists of about 160,000 clones, around 80% of them appearing once. What was sequenced was peripheral blood. These receptors were obtained from a woman of 80 years or more with acute or convalescent COVID-19.

V and J are TRBV5-8 and TRBJ2-1; 7 bases align to TRBD1. This CDR3 is 16 amino acids long. Trimming cost V 6 bases and J 7 bases; bases outside gene matches: 16. Germline V CDR1 and CDR2: SGHTS, YDEGEE. This CDR3 reads CASTQRAQRGLNEQFF. Written as DNA, the CDR3 is TGTGCCAGCACTCAACGGGCACAAAGGGGGCTGAATGAGCAGTTCTTC. The whole variable domain, remainder taken from reference TRBV5-8 and TRBJ2-1, is EAGVTQSPTHLIKTRGQQATLRCSPISGHTSVYWYQQALGLGLQFLLWYDEGEERNRGNFPPRFSGRQFPNYSSELNVNALELEDSALYLCASTQRAQRGLNEQFFGPGTRLTVL.

The chain joins TRBV5-6 to TRBJ1-1; D not certain. V was cut by 1 base and J by 5 bases, with 15 bases left in between. Per the germline V gene, CDR1 is SGHDT and CDR2 is YYEEEE. The CDR3 runs 15 residues. CDR3: CASSLLEGGGTEAFF. The DNA of the CDR3 is TGTGCCAGCAGCTTGTTAGAGGGCGGCGGGACTGAAGCTTTCTTT.

This clone showed up just once. The chain joins TRBV19 to TRBJ2-5, with D uncertain. V was cut by 0 bases and J by 7 bases, with 6 bases left in between. CDR1 and CDR2 from the germline V gene are LNHDA and SQIVND (reference sequence). The CDR3 loop spans 12 amino acids. CDR3 in amino acids: CASSIDPRTQYF. Here the CDR3 DNA reads TGTGCCAGTAGTATAGATCCCCGGACCCAGTACTTC.

The chain has TRBV6-5 and TRBJ1-6; D is perhaps TRBD1 (6 bases). CDR1 and CDR2 (germline): MNHEY, SVGAGI. Trimming shortened V by 6 bases and J by 6 bases, and 12 bases separated the two germline ends. CDR3 length equals 14 residues. The CDR3 sequence: CASRGTIGNSPLHF. In DNA, the CDR3 is TGTGCCAGCAGGGGGACAATTGGTAATTCACCCCTCCACTTT.

The V and J genes are TRBV3-1 (or the pseudogene TRBV3-2) and TRBJ2-7; 8 positions agree with TRBD1. Per germline, CDR1 LGHDT and CDR2 YNNKEL (reference sequence). The V and J ends lost 3 bases and 8 bases, in that order; junction bases with no gene match: 6. CDR3 size: 13 residues. CDR3 region: CASSHPTGGQQYF. As DNA, the CDR3 is TGTGCCAGCAGCCATCCAACAGGGGGTCAGCAGTACTTC.

The rearrangement links TRBV19 to TRBJ1-5, with D uncertain. Looked up from germline, CDR1 is LNHDA and CDR2 is SQIVND (reference sequence). The CDR3 is 12 amino acids. V was trimmed by 8 bases and J by 5 bases, leaving 10 bases between them. CDR3 protein: CASGEGYQPQHF. The CDR3 nucleotides read TGTGCCAGTGGTGAGGGATATCAGCCCCAGCATTTT.

V and J are TRBV20-1 and TRBJ2-1, with D tentatively TRBD1 or TRBD2 (6 bases each). CDR3 length: 15 residues. V dropped 3 bases and J dropped 1 base, with 13 bases sitting between them. Looked up from germline, CDR1 is DFQATT and CDR2 is SNEGSKA (reference sequence). CDR3 coding DNA: TGCAGTGCTAGTGGGGGGCGGGTTTCCTACAATGAGCAGTTCTTC. Its protein product is CSASGGRVSYNEQFF.

CDR3 region: CASSLWSRGTDTQYF. CDR3 in DNA: TGTGCCAGCAGCTTATGGTCCCGGGGCACAGATACGCAGTATTTT. The rearrangement joins TRBV7-9 to TRBJ2-3, with D uncertain. Germline V gene data show CDR1 as SEHNR and CDR2 as FQNEAQ (reference sequence). V was shortened by 2 bases and J by 1 base, with 10 bases between the two germline ends. The CDR3 runs 15 residues.

The gene calls are TRBV3-1 (or the pseudogene TRBV3-2) and TRBJ1-1, with D possibly TRBD1 on 5 matching bases. The length of the CDR3 is 13 residues. Germline CDR1 reads LGHDT; CDR2 reads YNNKEL (reference sequence). V was cut by 4 bases and J by 5 bases, with 11 bases left in between. CDR3 loop: CASSPRGGTEAFF. CDR3 coding DNA: TGTGCCAGCAGCCCACGGGGGGGAACTGAAGCTTTCTTT.

The chain joins TRBV7-2 to TRBJ1-2, with 7 bases fitting TRBD1. This CDR3 region has 15 residues. The V gene end was trimmed by 4 bases and the J gene end by 5 bases; junction bases not matched to a gene: 10. CDR1 and CDR2 (germline): SGHTA, FQGNSA. CDR3 residues: CASSSQGQAPYGYTF. CDR3 in DNA: TGTGCCAGCAGCTCACAAGGACAGGCCCCTTATGGCTACACCTTC.

The chain is built from TRBV12-3 or TRBV12-4 and TRBJ1-2, with TRBD1 matching over 7 bases. CDR3 length: 13 amino acids. With 3 bases clipped from V and 8 bases from J, the junction kept 6 bases outside the gene matches. The CDR3 region is CASSLRQGQGYTF. The CDR3 DNA reads TGTGCCAGCAGTTTGAGACAGGGACAAGGCTACACCTTC.

The chain recombines TRBV6-2 or TRBV6-3 with TRBJ2-1, with a possible D match to TRBD2 (6 bases). The CDR3 covers 13 residues. The germline V gene encodes CDR1 MNHEY and CDR2 SVGEGT. The V end was cut by 5 bases, the J end by 7 bases, with 12 bases between. CDR3 coding DNA: TGTGCCAGCAGTCCCGGGACTTTTAATGAGCAGTTCTTC. Amino acid sequence: CASSPGTFNEQFF.

This clone occurred once. The V call is TRBV12-2, the J call TRBJ2-2; the table's D call, TRBD1, has no DNA check behind it. TRBV12-2 has pseudogene status. The CDR3 runs to 22 residues. The CDR3 nucleotides are TGTGCAAGTCGCTTGGCCTTCAGGAGTCCTCGGGTTGGGACAGGGAAAACCGGGGAGCTGTTTTTT. It yields the protein CASRLAFRSPRVGTGKTGELFF.

The chain employs TRBV18 and TRBJ2-3; 14 bases fit TRBD2. The germline gives CDR1 KGHSH, CDR2 LQKENI. This CDR3 region has 15 residues. V was pared by 5 bases and J by 4 bases, with 2 bases of the junction left unmatched. This chain's CDR3 is CASSGTSGGPDTQYF. The CDR3 nucleotides are TGTGCCAGCTCAGGGACTAGCGGGGGCCCAGATACGCAGTATTTT.

The chain employs TRBV19 and TRBJ1-6; tentative D call: TRBD1 (6 bases). There are 14 residues in the CDR3. V lost 3 bases to trimming and J lost 7 bases, with 10 bases between them. Germline V lookup: CDR1 LNHDA, CDR2 SQIVND (reference sequence). CDR3 amino acids: CASSIAGANSPLHF. CDR3 nucleotide sequence: TGTGCCAGTAGTATCGCAGGGGCGAATTCACCCCTCCACTTT.

The V call is TRBV5-1, the J call TRBJ1-1, with TRBD1 identical over 9 bases. The V gene's germline CDR1 is SGHRS and CDR2 YFSETQ. The CDR3 contains 14 residues. With V trimmed by 4 bases and J by 1 base, 2 bases remained unmatched. The CDR3 protein is CASSQTGGNTEAFF. In DNA, the CDR3 is TGCGCCAGCAGCCAGACAGGGGGGAACACTGAAGCTTTCTTT.

The chain is built from TRBV29-1 and TRBJ1-1; D not resolved. The CDR3 runs 13 residues. Between the trimmed V and J ends, which lost 5 bases and 5 bases, there was a span of 15 bases. Germline values: CDR1 SQVTM, CDR2 ANQGSEA. CDR3 sequence (DNA): TGCAGCGTTTTGCGTACGACTGGAACTGAAGCTTTCTTT. Translating it yields CSVLRTTGTEAFF.